This note documents a single TCR beta chain sequence. The sample belongs to a study of OX40 agonist ivuxolimab in advanced cancers. Profiled with immunoSEQ multiplex PCR; TCRdb holds only in-frame clones, not every one. The table records about 52,000 clones, approximately 91% of them present only once. With V trimmed by 4 bases and J by 5 bases, 3 bases remained unmatched. Germline CDR1 SQVTM, CDR2 ANQGSEA. The CDR3 covers 12 residues. This chain connects TRBV29-1 to TRBJ2-7, with 9 bases aligning to TRBD1. The TCR comes from an adult with an advanced solid tumor such as melanoma, head and neck, liver or kidney cancer. The starting material was CD4+ or CD8+ T cells sorted from blood, obtained in a trial of the OX40 agonist ivuxolimab. This CDR3 reads CSVVRTGDEQYF. The CDR3 region has the DNA TGCAGCGTTGTCAGGACAGGGGACGAGCAGTACTTC.